Following are 10 T cell receptor beta chains from one sample sequenced in a study of T cell changes during pregnancy in multiple sclerosis (dated by TCRdb to the late 2010s). The method was the immunoSEQ multiplex PCR assay. As stored in TCRdb, this immuneACCESS dataset retains in-frame rearrangements with V and J assigned. A fraction of the clones does not appear; measured against another copy, unresolved V genes explain less than half of the discrepancy, and the remainder lacks a known reason. A total of about 36,000 clones appear in this sample, 92% of them only once. The ten largest clones take up about 0.46% of the sample. The sample consisted of CD4+ T cells from peripheral blood mononuclear cells, taken after pregnancy. Receptors originate from a female donor with multiple sclerosis, enrolled in a pregnancy study.

The CDR3 DNA reads as TGTGCCAGCAGTTTGACAGGTAGAAATGGCAATCAGCCCCAGCATTTT. It yields the protein CASSLTGRNGNQPQHF. This chain uses TRBV2 with TRBJ1-5, with D possibly being TRBD1 (6 bases). Trimming cost V 5 bases and J 2 bases, with 16 bases left between them. In germline, CDR1 is SNHLY, CDR2 FYNNEI. This CDR3 is built from 16 residues.

This chain uses TRBV2 with TRBJ2-1, with 7 bases lining up with TRBD2. The germline CDR1 and CDR2 sequences are SNHLY and FYNNEI. CDR3 length: 16 amino acids. Germline trimming cut 6 bases from V and 0 bases from J; bases unmatched to any gene: 8. The chain's CDR3 is CASSPLPSGSYNEQFF. The DNA for the CDR3 is TGTGCCAGCAGCCCCCTGCCTAGCGGCTCCTACAATGAGCAGTTCTTC.

The rearrangement joins TRBV5-4 to TRBJ1-2; 9 positions agree with TRBD1. The V gene's germline CDR1 is SGHNT and CDR2 YYREEE (reference sequence). This CDR3 is built from 15 residues. The trim removed 0 bases at V and 7 bases at J, leaving 7 bases unmatched. The CDR3: CASSLARTGVGGYTF. The CDR3 region has the DNA TGTGCCAGCAGCTTGGCTAGGACAGGGGTCGGTGGCTACACCTTC.

In its sample, this clone was seen once. The chain is built from TRBV7-8 and TRBJ2-1, with D tentatively TRBD2 (5 bases). The CDR3 contains 11 residues. CDR1 and CDR2 from the germline V gene are SGHVS and FQNEAQ. Trimming removed 4 bases at V and 8 bases at J, with 6 bases between. This chain's CDR3 is CASSSEDEQFF. The DNA for the CDR3 is TGTGCCAGCAGCTCGGAGGATGAGCAGTTCTTC.

The rearrangement joins TRBV4-3 to TRBJ1-6, with no clear D. This CDR3 region has 15 residues. V lost 1 base, J lost 10 bases, and 14 bases lay in between. CDR1 is LGHNA and CDR2 is YSLEER in the germline V gene. As DNA, the CDR3 is TGCGCCAGCAGCCAAGTAGGAGGGCTGGGATCACCCCTCCACTTT. This gives the protein CASSQVGGLGSPLHF.

The chain links TRBV6-6 to TRBJ2-7; 7 nucleotides match TRBD1. The germline gives CDR1 MNHNY, CDR2 SVGAGI (reference sequence). The CDR3 sequence is 13 residues long. Germline trimming cut 8 bases from V and 6 bases from J; bases unmatched to any gene: 10. In nucleotides, the CDR3 is TGTGCCAGCGGGACAGATCAGGGCTCCGAGCAGTACTTC. It yields the protein CASGTDQGSEQYF.

The V and J genes are TRBV6-4 and TRBJ1-5; D might be TRBD1 (5 bases). Trimming cost V 6 bases and J 4 bases, with 19 bases left between them. CDR1 MRHNA and CDR2 SNTAGT come from the germline V gene. The CDR3 consists of 16 residues. CDR3 protein: CASSSSRGYRNQPQHF. The DNA for the CDR3 is TGTGCCAGCAGCTCGTCCCGGGGGTATCGTAATCAGCCCCAGCATTTT.

The J gene is TRBJ2-7, the V gene TRBV11-2, with D tentatively TRBD1 (6 bases). The CDR3 has 15 amino acids. Trimming pared 5 bases from V and 9 bases from J, leaving 23 bases between. Germline assignment: CDR1 SGHAT and CDR2 FQNNGV. CDR3 nucleotide sequence: TGTGCCAGCAGCCCACAGGGCGCTCGCATCCGGGGGCAGTACTTC. Its protein product is CASSPQGARIRGQYF.

This chain links TRBV18 with TRBJ1-4; D is ambiguous. Germline assignment: CDR1 KGHSH and CDR2 LQKENI. V gave up 4 bases and J gave up 7 bases, with 7 bases separating them. The CDR3 covers 12 residues. CDR3 sequence reads: CASSLVSEKLFF. The DNA for the CDR3 is TGTGCCAGCTCACTAGTGAGTGAAAAACTGTTTTTT.

This sequence joins TRBV30 and TRBJ1-2, with 7 bases matching TRBD1. This CDR3 has 14 amino acids. Germline V gives CDR1 GTSNPN, CDR2 SVGIG (reference sequence). The V segment lost 1 base and the J segment 7 bases; nucleotides outside the gene matches: 9. The chain's CDR3 is CAWSDERQGSGYTF. The CDR3 nucleotides read TGTGCCTGGAGTGATGAGCGACAGGGCTCTGGCTACACCTTC.